The next 7 T cell receptor beta chains were all read from a single sample in a study of molecular identifiers for immune sequencing clone quantification (dated by TCRdb to between 2018 and 2020). Libraries were made using PCR. For sequencing, an Illumina HiSeq 4000 was employed. TCRdb cleaned the public reads at Q25 with fastp, built clones with MiXCR and kept in-frame beta chains. Every entry covers one CDR3 protein and lists the most common genes and DNA from its rows. In all, the sample holds around 40,000 distinct CDR3 sequences, and roughly a fifth of those were seen once. The ten largest clonotypes hold about 1.2% of the sample. The sample taken for sequencing was naive CD8+ T cells from blood, with Jurkat cell RNA spiked in. The cell subset or site label of this sample denotes: FACS-sorted CD8+CD4-CCR7+CD45RA+ naive T cells. These receptors all stem from a human donor in good health. Some libraries in this study had Jurkat cell RNA spiked in.

This clonotype was recorded at least ten times. This chain joins TRBV11-2 and TRBJ2-3; 12 bases are shared with TRBD1. Germline V gene sequence: CDR1 SGHAT, CDR2 FQNNGV. The CDR3 spans 15 residues. The ends lost 6 bases at V and 5 bases at J; junction bases unmatched: 6. This CDR3 reads CASRPGTGGIDTQYF. DNA for the CDR3: TGTGCCAGCAGACCCGGGACAGGGGGCATAGATACGCAGTATTTT. Full variable domain (rest looked up from reference TRBV11-2 and TRBJ2-3): EAGVAQSPRYKIIEKRQSVAFWCNPISGHATLYWYQQILGQGPKLLIQFQNNGVVDDSQLPKDRFSAERLKGVDSTLKIQPAKLEDSAVYLCASRPGTGGIDTQYFGPGTRLTVL.

Many counts were recorded for this clonotype. This sequence joins TRBV10-2 and TRBJ1-2, with D unresolved. The CDR3 has 15 amino acids. Trimming left V 6 bases short and J 4 bases short, with 18 bases between. The germline CDR1 and CDR2 sequences are WSHSY and SAAADI. This CDR3 is CASSEGRLQSYGYTF. Here the CDR3 DNA reads TGCGCCAGCAGCGAGGGTCGGTTGCAAAGCTATGGCTACACCTTC.

This clonotype appeared many times. This sequence joins TRBV20-1 and TRBJ2-7; D call uncertain. The CDR3 sequence is 14 residues long. Between the trimmed V and J ends, which lost 4 bases and 3 bases, there was a span of 16 bases. Germline lookup yields CDR1 DFQATT and CDR2 SNEGSKA (reference sequence). The CDR3 spells CSANRPSWSYEQYF. The CDR3 DNA is TGCAGTGCTAATAGACCGAGCTGGAGCTACGAGCAGTACTTC.

This clonotype occurred a few times. A much larger clone is a single base away; this may be a read error. The rearrangement links TRBV27 to TRBJ1-1; 7 positions agree with TRBD1. Germline V gives CDR1 MNHEY, CDR2 SMNVEV (reference sequence). This CDR3 comprises 16 residues. V was pared by 6 bases and J by 2 bases, with 12 bases of the junction left unmatched. This CDR3 reads CASSCRRDSLNTEAFF. CDR3 in DNA: TGTGCCAGCAGCTGCAGACGGGACAGCTTAAACACTGAAGCTTTCTTT.

This clonotype came up many times. The chain has TRBV7-9 and TRBJ2-7, with D perhaps TRBD2 (6 bases). V was cut by 3 bases and J by 5 bases, with 14 bases left in between. Germline assignment: CDR1 SEHNR and CDR2 FQNEAQ (reference sequence). The CDR3 length is 14 residues. CDR3 residues: CASSLLGGSHEQYF. CDR3 in DNA: TGTGCCAGCAGCTTGCTCGGGGGTTCCCACGAGCAGTACTTC.

The table lists this clonotype with many counts. The chain employs TRBV7-9 and TRBJ2-5; TRBD1 aligns across 9 bases. Trimming removed 5 bases from V and 5 bases from J; junction bases left unmatched: 12. Germline V CDR1 and CDR2: SEHNR, FQNEAQ (reference sequence). The CDR3 spans 16 residues. DNA for the CDR3: TGTGCCAGCAGCCCCCCGACAGGGGGATTTTCGGAGACCCAGTACTTC. Protein sequence: CASSPPTGGFSETQYF. The full variable domain, rest sourced from reference TRBV7-9 and TRBJ2-5, is DTGVSQNPRHKITKRGQNVTFRCDPISEHNRLYWYRQTLGQGPEFLTYFQNEAQLEKSRLLSDRFSAERPKGSFSTLEIQRTEQGDSAMYLCASSPPTGGFSETQYFGPGTRLLVL.

This clonotype was detected ten times or more. The rearrangement links TRBV7-9 to TRBJ1-2; maybe TRBD1 (5 bases). In germline, CDR1 is SEHNR, CDR2 FQNEAQ (reference sequence). V lost 0 bases and J lost 3, with 14 bases in between. The CDR3 is 16 amino acids. The CDR3 is CASSLAGDGPYYGYTF. Here the CDR3 DNA reads TGTGCCAGCAGCTTAGCAGGGGACGGACCCTACTATGGCTACACCTTC.